The entry below gives a single TCR beta chain sequence along with its context. Its antigen remains unidentified. The data are from a study of cytomegalovirus exposure and HLA in healthy donors. Trimming cost V 7 bases and J 3 bases, with 12 bases left between them. CDR1 LNHDA and CDR2 SQIVND come from the germline V gene (reference sequence). The CDR3 has 13 residues. Study-level results: The study recorded 164 TCR beta chains that were cytomegalovirus-associated.

Some clones are missing from TCRdb's copy, which holds only in-frame ones; the method was immunoSEQ multiplex PCR. Here the sample spans about 56,000 clones, nearly 90% being singletons. J is TRBJ1-1 and V is TRBV19; D call uncertain. Material: PBMCs. This TCR came from a woman under 30 in good health and CMV-seronegative. CDR3 amino acids: CASKVEDYTEAFF. The CDR3 DNA follows: TGTGCCAGTAAGGTAGAAGACTACACTGAAGCTTTCTTT.